This TCR beta chain was documented in a study of blood T cells in healthy people across ages. Study-wide results and limits: Per million T cells, the diversity of TCR beta decreased roughly linearly as age advanced. Possibly confounding the expanded clonotype changes was the fact that donor CMV status was unknown.

This CDR3 is 15 amino acids long. Trimming took off 0 bases at V and 8 bases at J, with 14 bases between the two ends. Germline V gene lookup returns CDR1 LNHNV and CDR2 YYDKDF (reference sequence). Each donor was a healthy Caucasian individual from Russia, aged about 6 to 100. Primed by a sample-barcoded 5' primer and a J-beta primer mix, a second PCR proceeded for about 6 to 12 cycles. TCRdb redid the calling of the 5' RACE reads with MiXCR, one entry per CDR3 protein. The sample lists about 1,500,000 distinct CDR3 sequences, over 25% occurring once. Comment on this clonotype: Its specificity is unknown.

This receptor was identified in a woman aged 25 to 39 in good health. Input material: blood. The rearrangement joins TRBV15 to TRBJ2-1, with a possible D match to TRBD1 (6 bases). This chain's CDR3 is CATSRDFQGMDEQFF. The CDR3 nucleotides read TGTGCCACCAGCAGAGATTTTCAGGGGATGGATGAGCAGTTCTTC. Supplemented by reference TRBV15 and TRBJ2-1, the full variable domain reads DAMVIQNPRYQVTQFGKPVTLSCSQTLNHNVMYWYQQKSSQAPKLLFHYYDKDFNNEADTPDNFQSRRPNTSFCFLDIRSPGLGDTAMYLCATSRDFQGMDEQFFGPGTRLTVL.